The subject of this entry is one TCR beta chain. This sample stems from a study of cytomegalovirus exposure and HLA in healthy donors. CDR1 LNHDA and CDR2 SQIVND come from the germline V gene (reference sequence). This CDR3 is 13 amino acids long. Trimming cost V 1 base and J 6 bases, with 10 bases left between them. Use of 60 Vbeta and 13 Jbeta primers characterized the PCR. Sequencing was performed with immunoSEQ multiplex PCR; in TCRdb, only in-frame clones are kept and a portion is missing. This sample has around 78,000 clones, with around 70% found just once. V usage is TRBV19 and J usage is TRBJ2-7; D not resolved. The clonotype was recovered from a middle-aged woman in good health and CMV-seropositive. The sample comprised PBMCs. The CDR3 here is CASSIAPRGEQYF. CDR3 nucleotide sequence: TGTGCCAGTAGTATAGCCCCACGAGGCGAGCAGTACTTC.